Listed below are T cell receptor beta chains from one sample, sequenced in a study of naive and memory T cell subsets. MiXCR, applied by TCRdb to the UMI-ligation and nested PCR reads, yields one record per CDR3 protein. Here the sample spans 37,000 or so distinct CDR3 sequences, approximately 10% being singletons. Sequences were derived from skin, sampled from a tuberculin skin test site. Receptors originate from an adult in good health. CDR3s include the opening cysteine and the closing phenylalanine or tryptophan. A D gene is named only where the DNA matches it firmly. Size is stated for part of the rows, as once, few or many counts, or as a class when the clone is expanded.

v_gene,d_gene,j_gene,abundance,CDR3aa,CDR3nt
TRBV5-1,TRBD2,TRBJ2-1,few,CASSPGLAESFSYNEQFF,TGCGCCAGCAGCCCGGGACTAGCGGAATCTTTCTCCTACAATGAGCAGTTCTTC
TRBV29-1,.,TRBJ1-1,many,CSVGAYRVGTEAFF,TGCAGCGTTGGTGCCTACAGGGTCGGCACTGAAGCTTTCTTT
TRBV5-1,.,TRBJ2-6,.,CASSLQSNVLTF,TGCGCCAGCAGCTTACAGTCCAACGTCCTGACTTTC
TRBV5-1,.,TRBJ2-5,.,CASSVRPGETQYF,TGCGCCAGCAGCGTCCGACCTGGGGAGACCCAGTACTTC
TRBV20-1,.,TRBJ2-2,many,CSAREGALAGELFF,TGCAGTGCTAGAGAGGGGGCGCTGGCCGGGGAGCTGTTTTTT
TRBV2,.,TRBJ2-1,.,CASSEKYEQFF,TGTGCCAGCAGTGAAAAGTATGAGCAGTTCTTC
TRBV11-2,TRBD2,TRBJ2-1,many,CASSLEWAGGPSYFF,TGTGCCAGCAGCTTGGAGTGGGCGGGAGGGCCGTCCTATTTCTTC
TRBV9,TRBD2,TRBJ2-1,many,CASSERTSGPYNEQFF,TGTGCCAGCAGCGAGCGGACTAGCGGGCCCTACAATGAGCAGTTCTTC
TRBV21-1,.,TRBJ2-1,.,CASSKGHLRDSCYNEQFF,TGTGCCAGCAGCAAAGGTCATCTCAGGGACAGCTGCTACAATGAGCAGTTCTTC
TRBV3-1,TRBD2,TRBJ2-3,many,CASSLGLAGSRGTQYF,TGTGCCAGCAGCCTTGGACTAGCGGGATCCAGGGGTACGCAGTATTTT
TRBV29-1,TRBD1,TRBJ2-5,many,CSVTGRDRLSSMGTQYF,TGCAGCGTCACCGGCCGGGACAGGCTGTCCAGCATGGGGACCCAGTACTTC
TRBV29-1,.,TRBJ1-1,many,CSVLMNTEAFF,TGCAGCGTTCTGATGAACACTGAAGCTTTCTTT
TRBV28,.,TRBJ2-1,.,CASTLNALSSYNEQFF,TGTGCCAGCACCCTCAACGCGTTGAGCTCCTACAATGAGCAGTTCTTC
TRBV11-2,.,TRBJ1-1,.,CASTEGRTMNTEAFF,TGTGCCAGCACCGAGGGACGCACTATGAACACTGAAGCTTTCTTT
TRBV5-1,.,TRBJ2-7,many,CASSLPSNYEQYF,TGCGCCAGCAGCTTGCCTAGCAACTACGAGCAGTACTTC
TRBV20-1,.,TRBJ2-1,many,CSASRAAREQFF,TGCAGTGCTAGTAGGGCAGCTCGTGAGCAGTTCTTC
TRBV7-8,.,TRBJ1-5,few,CASSLVVRDGRVDSNQPQHF,TGTGCCAGCAGCTTAGTTGTTAGGGACGGAAGAGTTGATAGCAATCAGCCCCAGCATTTT
TRBV29-1,.,TRBJ2-3,.,CSVLRGADDTQYF,TGCAGCGTTCTGAGAGGGGCGGATGATACGCAGTATTTT
TRBV6-1,.,TRBJ2-6,many,CASSRSNSGANVLTF,TGTGCCAGCAGCCGCTCGAACTCTGGGGCCAACGTCCTGACTTTC
TRBV11-2,.,TRBJ1-2,.,CASSLMEGGTSYTF,TGTGCCAGCAGCCTGATGGAAGGGGGTACCAGCTACACCTTC
TRBV5-1,.,TRBJ2-3,.,CASSLRRLDTDTQYF,TGCGCCAGCAGCTTGCGGAGACTAGACACAGATACGCAGTATTTT
TRBV20-1,.,TRBJ2-7,many,CSARDPWAGEQYF,TGCAGTGCTAGAGACCCCTGGGCCGGCGAGCAGTACTTC
TRBV7-6,.,TRBJ2-5,few,CASSFPGETQYF,TGTGCCAGCAGCTTCCCAGGGGAGACCCAGTACTTC
TRBV7-3,TRBD1,TRBJ1-5,many,CASSLIVRGRLSNQPQHF,TGTGCCAGCAGTTTAATAGTAAGGGGGCGCCTTAGCAATCAGCCCCAGCATTTT
TRBV2,TRBD2,TRBJ2-5,.,CASRDSGRGRQETQYF,TGTGCCAGCAGGGATAGCGGGAGGGGTCGCCAAGAGACCCAGTACTTC
TRBV12-3/TRBV12-4,TRBD2,TRBJ2-3,few,CASSPRLAGVPDTQYF,TGTGCCAGCAGTCCGCGACTAGCGGGAGTTCCGGATACGCAGTATTTT
TRBV21-1,.,TRBJ2-5,many,CATDEPGHQGVKTQYF,TGTGCCACCGATGAGCCGGGACACCAGGGGGTAAAGACCCAGTACTTC